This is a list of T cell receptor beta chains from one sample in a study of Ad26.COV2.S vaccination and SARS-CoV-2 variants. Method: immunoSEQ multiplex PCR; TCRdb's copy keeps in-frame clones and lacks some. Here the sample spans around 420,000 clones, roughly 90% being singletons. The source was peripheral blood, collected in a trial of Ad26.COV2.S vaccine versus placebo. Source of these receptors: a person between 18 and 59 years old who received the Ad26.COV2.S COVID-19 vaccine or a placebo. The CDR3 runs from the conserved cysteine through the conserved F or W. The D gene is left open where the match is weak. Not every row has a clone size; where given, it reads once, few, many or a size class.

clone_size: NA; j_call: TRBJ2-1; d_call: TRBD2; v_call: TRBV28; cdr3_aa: CASSYQRGGLNEQFF; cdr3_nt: TGTGCCAGCAGTTATCAGCGGGGGGGCCTCAATGAGCAGTTCTTC
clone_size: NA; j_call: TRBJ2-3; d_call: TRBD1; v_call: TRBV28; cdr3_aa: CASSYPRQGMTDTQYF; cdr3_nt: TGTGCCAGCAGTTACCCTCGACAGGGTATGACAGATACGCAGTATTTT
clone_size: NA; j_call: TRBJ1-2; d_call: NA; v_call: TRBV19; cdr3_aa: CASMTEGGYTF; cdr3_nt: TGTGCCAGTATGACGGAAGGCGGCTACACCTTC
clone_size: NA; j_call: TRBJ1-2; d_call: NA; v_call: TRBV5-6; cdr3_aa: CASSFFRVHYGYTF; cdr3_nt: TGTGCCAGCAGCTTCTTTCGGGTTCACTATGGCTACACCTTC
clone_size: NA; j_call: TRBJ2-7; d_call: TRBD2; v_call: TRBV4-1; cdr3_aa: CASSQVAGVEQYF; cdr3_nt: TGCGCCAGCAGCCAAGTAGCGGGGGTCGAGCAGTACTTC
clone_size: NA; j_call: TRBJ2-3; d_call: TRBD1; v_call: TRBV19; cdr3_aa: CASSRTGADTQYF; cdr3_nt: TGTGCCAGTAGTAGGACAGGGGCAGATACGCAGTATTTT
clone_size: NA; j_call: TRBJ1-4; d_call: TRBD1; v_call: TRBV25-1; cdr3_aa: CASSKTGTGVEKLFF; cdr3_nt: TGTGCCAGCAGTAAAACGGGGACAGGGGTCGAAAAACTGTTTTTT
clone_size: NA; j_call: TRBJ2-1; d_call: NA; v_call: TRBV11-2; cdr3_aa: CASSLDGQPYNEQFF; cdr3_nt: TGTGCCAGCAGCTTAGACGGTCAGCCTTACAATGAGCAGTTCTTC
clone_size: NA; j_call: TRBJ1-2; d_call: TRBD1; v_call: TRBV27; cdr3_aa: CASRSIAQGGNYGYTF; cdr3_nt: TGTGCCAGCAGGTCAATCGCTCAGGGGGGAAACTATGGCTACACCTTC
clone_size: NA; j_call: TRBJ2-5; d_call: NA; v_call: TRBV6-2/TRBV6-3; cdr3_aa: CASSYSSGPGTPETQYF; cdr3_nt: TGTGCCAGCAGTTACTCGTCGGGTCCCGGGACACCGGAGACCCAGTACTTC
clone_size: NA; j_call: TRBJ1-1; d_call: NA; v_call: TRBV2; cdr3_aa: CASRVQGTNTEAFF; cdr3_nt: TGTGCCAGCAGGGTTCAGGGAACCAACACTGAAGCTTTCTTT
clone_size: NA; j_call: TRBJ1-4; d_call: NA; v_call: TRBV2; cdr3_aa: CASSGTANEKLFF; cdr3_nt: TGTGCCAGCAGTGGGACAGCTAATGAAAAACTGTTTTTT
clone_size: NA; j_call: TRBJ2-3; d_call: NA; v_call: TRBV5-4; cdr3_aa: CATRDFDTDTQYF; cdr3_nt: TGTGCCACCCGGGACTTCGACACAGATACGCAGTATTTT
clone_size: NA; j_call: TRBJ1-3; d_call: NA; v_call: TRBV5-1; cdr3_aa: CASGGDPSGNTIYF; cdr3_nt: TGCGCCAGCGGGGGGGACCCCTCTGGAAACACCATATATTTT
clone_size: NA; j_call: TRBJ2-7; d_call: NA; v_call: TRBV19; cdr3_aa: CASSIVGGGGYEQYF; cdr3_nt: TGTGCCAGTAGTATAGTGGGAGGGGGCGGGTACGAGCAGTACTTC
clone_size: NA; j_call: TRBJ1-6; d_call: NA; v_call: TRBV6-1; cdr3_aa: CASSDPSGYNSPLHF; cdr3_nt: TGTGCCAGCAGTGACCCATCGGGGTATAATTCACCCCTCCACTTT
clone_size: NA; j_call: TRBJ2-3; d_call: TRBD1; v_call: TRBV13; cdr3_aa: CASSLQQGAISTDTQYF; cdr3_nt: TGTGCCAGCAGCTTGCAGCAGGGGGCGATTTCCACAGATACGCAGTATTTT
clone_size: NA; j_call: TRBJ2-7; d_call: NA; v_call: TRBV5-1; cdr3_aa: CASSAVEGPYEQYF; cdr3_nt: TGCGCCAGCAGCGCCGTTGAGGGACCCTACGAGCAGTACTTC
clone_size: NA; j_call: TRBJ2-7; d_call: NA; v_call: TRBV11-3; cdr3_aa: CASSSDETYEQYF; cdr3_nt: TGTGCCAGCAGCTCGGACGAAACCTACGAGCAGTACTTC
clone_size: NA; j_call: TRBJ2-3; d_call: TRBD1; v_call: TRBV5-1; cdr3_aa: CASSLRRGQGITDTQYF; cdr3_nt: TGCGCCAGCAGCCTCCGGCGGGGACAGGGGATAACAGATACGCAGTATTTT
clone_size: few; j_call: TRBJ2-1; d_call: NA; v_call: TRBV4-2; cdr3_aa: CASSQDGRGGRFF; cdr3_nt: TGTGCCAGCAGCCAAGACGGTAGGGGGGGCCGGTTCTTC
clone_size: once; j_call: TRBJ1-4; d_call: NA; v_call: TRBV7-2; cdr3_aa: CASSYTGNGEKLFF; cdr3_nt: TGTGCCAGCAGCTACACAGGGAATGGTGAAAAACTGTTTTTT
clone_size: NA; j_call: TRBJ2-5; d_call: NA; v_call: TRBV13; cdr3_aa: CASSLGADGPRTQYF; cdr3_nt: TGTGCCAGCAGCTTAGGGGCTGATGGCCCCCGGACCCAGTACTTC
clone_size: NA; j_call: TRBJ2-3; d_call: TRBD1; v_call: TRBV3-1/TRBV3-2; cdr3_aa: CADTHRGIGTDTQYF; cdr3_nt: TGTGCCGATACCCACAGGGGAATTGGCACAGATACGCAGTATTTT
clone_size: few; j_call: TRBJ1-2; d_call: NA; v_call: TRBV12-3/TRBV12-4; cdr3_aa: CARWERNYGYTF; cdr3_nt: TGTGCCAGGTGGGAGCGGAACTATGGCTACACCTTC
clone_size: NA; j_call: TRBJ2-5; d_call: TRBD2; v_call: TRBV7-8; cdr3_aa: CASSLESGGASETQYF; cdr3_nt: TGTGCCAGCAGCTTAGAAAGCGGGGGGGCCTCAGAGACCCAGTACTTC
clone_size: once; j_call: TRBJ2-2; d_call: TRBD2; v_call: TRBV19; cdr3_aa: CASSGGTSGRNTGELFF; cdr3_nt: TGTGCCAGTAGTGGGGGGACTAGCGGGCGGAACACCGGGGAGCTGTTTTTT
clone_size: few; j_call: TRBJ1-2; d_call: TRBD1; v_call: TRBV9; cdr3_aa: CASSVMQGAWGYTF; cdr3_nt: TGTGCCAGCAGCGTCATGCAGGGGGCTTGGGGCTACACCTTC
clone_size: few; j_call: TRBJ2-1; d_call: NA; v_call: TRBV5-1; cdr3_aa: CASSLAGGQLSFF; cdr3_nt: TGCGCCAGCAGCTTGGCCGGAGGACAGCTTTCGTTCTTC
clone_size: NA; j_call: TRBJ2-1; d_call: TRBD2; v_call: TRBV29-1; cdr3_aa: CSVISGGFNEQFF; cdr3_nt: TGCAGCGTAATTAGCGGGGGATTCAATGAGCAGTTCTTC
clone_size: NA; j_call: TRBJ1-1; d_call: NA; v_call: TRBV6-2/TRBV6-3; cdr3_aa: CASSYWDNMNTEAFF; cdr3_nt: TGTGCCAGCAGTTACTGGGACAACATGAACACTGAAGCTTTCTTT
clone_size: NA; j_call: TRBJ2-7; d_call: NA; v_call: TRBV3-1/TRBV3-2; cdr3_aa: CASSQGFESFYEQYF; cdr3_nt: TGTGCCAGCAGCCAAGGATTCGAGTCCTTCTACGAGCAGTACTTC
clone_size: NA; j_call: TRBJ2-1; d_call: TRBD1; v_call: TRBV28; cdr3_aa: CASRRAGGEQFF; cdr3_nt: TGTGCCAGCAGAAGGGCAGGGGGTGAGCAGTTCTTC
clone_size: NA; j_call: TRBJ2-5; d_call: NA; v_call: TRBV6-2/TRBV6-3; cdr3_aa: CASSVGLGNQETQYF; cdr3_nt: TGTGCCAGCAGTGTGGGCTTGGGGAACCAAGAGACCCAGTACTTC
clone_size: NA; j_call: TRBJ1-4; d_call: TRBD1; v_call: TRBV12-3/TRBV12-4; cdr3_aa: CASSFQGAVKLFF; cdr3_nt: TGTGCCAGCAGTTTCCAGGGGGCGGTAAAACTGTTTTTT
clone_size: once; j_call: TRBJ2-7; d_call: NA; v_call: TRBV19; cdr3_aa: CASSLGASNEQYF; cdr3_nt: TGTGCCAGTAGTCTGGGGGCTTCGAACGAGCAGTACTTC
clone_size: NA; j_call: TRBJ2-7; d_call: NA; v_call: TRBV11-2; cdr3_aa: CASSPARGASYEQYF; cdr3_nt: TGTGCCAGCAGCCCGGCTAGGGGGGCCAGCTACGAGCAGTACTTC
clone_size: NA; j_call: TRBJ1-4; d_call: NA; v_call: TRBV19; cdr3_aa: CASSMGKSYEKLFF; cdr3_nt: TGTGCCAGTAGTATGGGAAAGTCTTATGAAAAACTGTTTTTT
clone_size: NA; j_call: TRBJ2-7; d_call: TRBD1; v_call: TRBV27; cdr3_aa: CASSWSGQGYEQYF; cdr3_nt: TGTGCCAGCAGTTGGTCGGGACAGGGCTACGAGCAGTACTTC
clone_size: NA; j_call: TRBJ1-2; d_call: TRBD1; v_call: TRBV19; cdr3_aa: CASSTGDSAYGYTF; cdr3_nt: TGTGCCAGTAGTACCGGGGACAGCGCGTATGGCTACACCTTC
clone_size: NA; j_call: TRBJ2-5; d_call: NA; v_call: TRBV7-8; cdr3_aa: CASSLVPHGGQETQYF; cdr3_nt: TGTGCCAGCAGCTTAGTTCCTCACGGGGGACAAGAGACCCAGTACTTC
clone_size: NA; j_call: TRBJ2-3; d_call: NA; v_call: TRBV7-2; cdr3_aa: CASSADLHQGGTDTQYF; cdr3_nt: TGTGCCAGCAGCGCCGACCTTCACCAGGGCGGAACAGATACGCAGTATTTT